Below are 3 T cell receptor beta chains sequenced from a single sample in a study of blood T cell repertoires in COVID-19. Produced via immunoSEQ multiplex PCR; TCRdb's table is partial and in-frame only. Here the sample spans some 120,000 clones, 90% being singletons. Source material: peripheral blood. These receptors originate from a man aged 50-59 years with active COVID-19.

The V and J genes are TRBV7-7 and TRBJ2-3, with D perhaps matching TRBD1 (6 bases). The CDR3 covers 15 residues. Trimming removed 0 bases at V and 2 bases at J, with 9 bases between. Germline CDR1 reads SSHAT; CDR2 reads FNYEAQ (reference sequence). DNA for the CDR3: TGTGCCAGCAGCTTAGCGGGGGCCCACACAGATACGCAGTATTTT. It translates to CASSLAGAHTDTQYF.

The chain joins TRBV4-1 to TRBJ2-1, with 7 bases that match TRBD2. The V gene end was trimmed by 3 bases and the J gene end by 8 bases; junction bases not matched to a gene: 16. The germline gives CDR1 MGHRA, CDR2 YSYEKL. This CDR3 region has 17 residues. The DNA of the CDR3 is TGCGCCAGCAGCCAGCTTATGTTGGGGGGGGGAACTTATGAGCAGTTCTTC. Protein product: CASSQLMLGGGTYEQFF.

Remarks on this clone: A read error may explain this, as a much larger clone is one base away. Distinct nucleotide sequences in the sample also encode this CDR3. The chain uses TRBV4-1 and TRBJ2-2, with D tentatively TRBD2 (7 bases). This CDR3 contains 20 residues. Germline V gene lookup returns CDR1 MGHRA and CDR2 YSYEKL. The ends were cut back, 2 bases at V and 0 bases at J, with 22 bases in the middle. This chain's CDR3 is CASSQQMGGGGAANTGELFF. The DNA of the CDR3 is TGCGCCAGCAGCCAACAAATGGGGGGGGGCGGAGCCGCGAACACCGGGGAGCTGTTTTTT.